One and the same sample provided the 18 T cell receptor beta chains below, sequenced in a study of shared clonotypes between healthy human individuals. Repertoires were generated with immunoSEQ multiplex PCR, while TCRdb's copy carries only in-frame clones and drops some. The data hold 400,000 to 600,000 clones, with about four fifths observed a single time. The sequenced sample consisted of PBMCs. Source of these receptors: a middle-aged woman in good health. Some clones in this sample may be carry-over from other donors' samples.

This chain uses TRBV6-1 with TRBJ2-7; TRBD2 matches 7 bases. Looked up from germline, CDR1 is MNHNS and CDR2 is SASEGT. J lost 3 bases, V lost 2 bases, and 4 bases had no gene match. The CDR3 totals 14 residues. The DNA of the CDR3 is TGTGCCAGCAGTGAATCGGGGAGGGACTACGAGCAGTACTTC. It translates to CASSESGRDYEQYF.

Comments on this clone: This specimen includes other DNA sequences encoding the same CDR3. The chain uses TRBV5-1 and TRBJ1-3; D ambiguous. CDR1 is SGHRS and CDR2 is YFSETQ in the germline V gene. The V end was cut by 0 bases, the J end by 0 bases, with 4 bases between. The CDR3 sequence is 14 residues long. In DNA, the CDR3 is TGCGCCAGCAGCTTGGGGGTCTCTGGAAACACCATATATTTT. Translated: CASSLGVSGNTIYF.

V and J are TRBV18 and TRBJ1-2, with TRBD1 identical over 8 bases. The ends lost 0 bases at V and 2 bases at J; junction bases unmatched: 2. The CDR3 length is 15 residues. The germline V gene encodes CDR1 KGHSH and CDR2 LQKENI. CDR3 sequence reads: CASSPPGDRNYGYTF. Written as DNA, the CDR3 is TGTGCCAGCTCACCACCGGGGGACAGGAACTATGGCTACACCTTC.

CDR3 nucleotide sequence: TGTGCCAGCAGCTTAGCCTCGGCGGCTGAAGCTTTCTTT. This codes for CASSLASAAEAFF. J is TRBJ1-1 and V is TRBV11-3; D is unclear. Deletions cut 1 base from V and 6 bases from J, with 9 bases between. The CDR3 has 13 residues. Germline assignment: CDR1 SGHNT and CDR2 YENEEA.

This clone turned up a few times. Here the CDR3 DNA reads TGTGCCACCAGCAGAGATGTGGGGACTAGCGGGAACATTCAGTACTTC. Amino acid sequence: CATSRDVGTSGNIQYF. The genes are TRBV15 and TRBJ2-4, with TRBD2 identical over 12 bases. This CDR3 contains 16 residues. The J segment lost 7 bases and the V segment lost 0 bases, leaving 4 bases of the junction unmatched. Germline V CDR1 and CDR2: LNHNV, YYDKDF (reference sequence).

V and J are TRBV6-6 and TRBJ2-2; tentative D call: TRBD1 (6 bases). The CDR3 covers 15 residues. CDR1 MNHNY and CDR2 SVGAGI come from the germline V gene (reference sequence). V gave up 4 bases and J gave up 5 bases, with 14 bases separating them. CDR3 DNA sequence: TGTGCCAGCAGTTTGACAGGAGATGTGACCGGGGAGCTGTTTTTT. Translated, it gives CASSLTGDVTGELFF.

The rearrangement joins TRBV2 to TRBJ2-1; tentatively, D is TRBD1 (6 bases). V was clipped by 11 bases and J by 7 bases, with 24 bases between them. Germline loops: CDR1 SNHLY, CDR2 FYNNEI. The CDR3 consists of 15 residues. The CDR3 loop reads CAGERTELKSNEQFF. DNA for the CDR3: TGTGCCGGCGAACGGACAGAATTGAAGTCGAATGAGCAGTTCTTC.

The chain has TRBV27 and TRBJ2-7; 7 bases fit TRBD1. Losses at the gene ends were 3 bases for V and 3 bases for J; bases not matched to a gene: 2. This CDR3 is 13 amino acids long. The germline CDR1 and CDR2 sequences are MNHEY and SMNVEV (reference sequence). In nucleotides, the CDR3 is TGTGCCAGCAGTTTCGGACAGGACTACGAGCAGTACTTC. It encodes CASSFGQDYEQYF.

With regard to this clone: Additional DNA sequences in this sample encode the identical CDR3. This chain links TRBV19 with TRBJ2-3; TRBD1 matches 8 bases. Trimming cost V 5 bases and J 4 bases; bases outside gene matches: 5. The CDR3 sequence is 14 residues long. The germline gives CDR1 LNHDA, CDR2 SQIVND (reference sequence). In DNA form, the CDR3 reads TGTGCCAGTAGTTTGGACAGGGCGGCAGATACGCAGTATTTT. Encoded protein: CASSLDRAADTQYF.

As for this clone: The same CDR3 arises from other DNA sequences in this sample as well. The gene calls are TRBV19 and TRBJ2-7, with D unclear. Germline CDR1 and CDR2: LNHDA and SQIVND (reference sequence). Trimming removed 2 bases from V and 0 bases from J, with 8 bases in between. The CDR3 has 14 residues. The CDR3 nucleotides are TGTGCCAGTAGTATATCAGGAAGCTCCTACGAGCAGTACTTC. Protein: CASSISGSSYEQYF. Together with reference TRBV19 and TRBJ2-7, the CDR3 gives the full variable domain: DGGITQSPKYLFRKEGQNVTLSCEQNLNHDAMYWYRQDPGQGLRLIYYSQIVNDFQKGDIAEGYSVSREKKESFPLTVTSAQKNPTAFYLCASSISGSSYEQYFGPGTRLTVT.

The chain employs TRBV21-1 and TRBJ1-2; TRBD1 reflects the table's D call only, with no check against the DNA. TRBV21-1 is a known pseudogene. The CDR3 has 16 residues. CDR3 loop: CASSANWGLVRYGYTF. CDR3 in DNA: TGTGCCAGCAGCGCCAACTGGGGCCTAGTACGCTATGGCTACACCTTC.

This clone has a handful of counts. The CDR3 DNA is TGTGCCAGCAGCCAACTAGCGGGGGGCACAGATACGCAGTATTTT. Its protein product is CASSQLAGGTDTQYF. This rearrangement joins TRBV11-3 to TRBJ2-3; 11 positions match TRBD2. Germline V gives CDR1 SGHNT, CDR2 YENEEA. V shed 5 bases, J shed 1 base, and the junction held 2 bases outside the gene matches. The CDR3 sequence is 15 residues long.

The J gene is TRBJ1-5, the V gene TRBV28; the D gene is possibly TRBD1 (5 bases). V shed 5 bases and J shed 4 bases, with 15 bases lying between them. There are 15 residues in the CDR3. Germline V CDR1 and CDR2: MDHEN, SYDVKM. The CDR3 loop reads CASSPPGGRNQPQHF. CDR3 bases: TGTGCCAGCAGTCCCCCCGGGGGGAGGAATCAGCCCCAGCATTTT. The complete variable domain, with remaining parts taken from reference TRBV28 and TRBJ1-5, reads DVKVTQSSRYLVKRTGEKVFLECVQDMDHENMFWYRQDPGLGLRLIYFSYDVKMKEKGDIPEGYSVSREKKERFSLILESASTNQTSMYLCASSPPGGRNQPQHFGDGTRLSIL.

This clone was recorded a few times. This chain joins TRBV7-6 and TRBJ2-7; tentative D call: TRBD2 (5 bases). Trimming took 4 bases from V and 2 from J, leaving 12 bases between them. This CDR3 contains 14 residues. Germline V gives CDR1 SGHVS, CDR2 FNYEAQ. The CDR3 coding sequence is TGTGCCAGCAGCTACGGACTGGAACCCTACGAGCAGTACTTC. Translated: CASSYGLEPYEQYF.

The V gene is TRBV11-3, the J gene TRBJ2-5; no reliable D call. Trimming removed 5 bases at V and 2 bases at J, with 6 bases between. This CDR3 spans 12 amino acids. Germline V lookup: CDR1 SGHNT, CDR2 YENEEA. Here the CDR3 reads CASSKGQETQYF. Here the CDR3 DNA reads TGTGCCAGCAGCAAGGGACAAGAGACCCAGTACTTC.

The V and J genes are TRBV19 and TRBJ1-1; TRBD1 might be the D (6 bases). The CDR3 has 15 residues. Germline CDR1 reads LNHDA; CDR2 reads SQIVND (reference sequence). The V end lost 3 bases, the J end lost 1 base, and 12 bases lay between the germline ends. DNA for the CDR3: TGTGCCAGTAGTATCTCGGGGGCGCCGAACACTGAAGCTTTCTTT. This gives the protein CASSISGAPNTEAFF.

CDR3 sequence: CASRGASGSGTDTQYF. The CDR3 nucleotides read TGTGCCAGCAGGGGGGCTAGCGGGAGTGGCACAGATACGCAGTATTTT. The chain links TRBV28 to TRBJ2-3; 10 bases line up with TRBD2. This CDR3 has 16 residues. Unmatched junction bases numbered 7, after V lost 6 bases and J lost 1 base. Germline CDR1 is MDHEN and CDR2 is SYDVKM. Full variable domain (rest looked up from reference TRBV28 and TRBJ2-3): DVKVTQSSRYLVKRTGEKVFLECVQDMDHENMFWYRQDPGLGLRLIYFSYDVKMKEKGDIPEGYSVSREKKERFSLILESASTNQTSMYLCASRGASGSGTDTQYFGPGTRLTVL.

This clone was seen just once. The gene calls are TRBV6-1 and TRBJ2-5, with TRBD2 matching 10 bases. Trimming at V came to 4 bases and at J to 2 bases, leaving 4 bases not matched to a gene. CDR1 and CDR2 from the germline V gene are MNHNS and SASEGT. CDR3 length equals 15 residues. As DNA, the CDR3 is TGTGCCAGCAGTGTAGGACTAGCGGTACAAGAGACCCAGTACTTC. Its protein is CASSVGLAVQETQYF.